Each of the 8 T cell receptor beta chains below was sequenced from the same sample in a study of vaccination effects on CD4 cells after COVID-19. The repertoire was sequenced with immunoSEQ multiplex PCR; TCRdb's copy has only in-frame clones and lacks some. The repertoire holds around 33,000 clones, with about two thirds as singletons. What these receptors recognize is not known. ViraFEST expansion of antigen-specific CD4+ T cells with viral peptide pools preceded sequencing. The culture ran for under eleven days, and then CD4+ T cells were isolated. Each participant received a vaccine that was either BNT162b2 or mRNA-1273, given as two doses. Sequencing was performed on CD4+ T cells from PBMCs cultured with SARS-CoV-2 spike peptides, taken after COVID-19 vaccination. Receptor source: a human donor who received a COVID-19 vaccine.

The chain recombines TRBV12-3 or TRBV12-4 with TRBJ1-1; a weak D match, TRBD1 (5 bases). The CDR3 loop spans 12 amino acids. V shed 3 bases and J shed 9 bases, with 11 bases lying between them. The CDR3 loop reads CASSFGTGKAFF. As DNA, the CDR3 is TGTGCCAGCAGTTTCGGTACAGGCAAAGCTTTCTTT.

This rearrangement joins TRBV20-1 to TRBJ2-7; D is ambiguous. Germline CDR1 DFQATT, CDR2 SNEGSKA (reference sequence). CDR3 length: 9 residues. CDR3: CSPSYEQYF. Here the CDR3 DNA reads TGCAGCCCCTCCTACGAGCAGTACTTC.

This chain joins TRBV6-2 or TRBV6-3 and TRBJ2-4, with no clear D. Trimming pared 4 bases from V and 0 bases from J, leaving 7 bases between. Germline V gives CDR1 MNHEY, CDR2 SVGEGT. This CDR3 spans 14 amino acids. CDR3 sequence (DNA): TGTGCCAGCAGTTTTCGGGTAGCCAAAAACATTCAGTACTTC. Encoded protein: CASSFRVAKNIQYF.

The V and J genes are TRBV6-5 and TRBJ2-7; the D gene is possibly TRBD1 (6 bases). Germline CDR1 MNHEY, CDR2 SVGAGI. Trimming pared 0 bases from V and 3 bases from J, leaving 12 bases between. CDR3 length: 15 residues. CDR3 sequence (DNA): TGTGCCAGCAGTTACTCGGCGCAAGGGGGCTACGAGCAGTACTTC. Translated: CASSYSAQGGYEQYF.

This chain joins TRBV2 and TRBJ1-1; perhaps TRBD1 as D (5 bases). Germline V gives CDR1 SNHLY, CDR2 FYNNEI. The CDR3 extends over 13 amino acids. Between the trimmed V and J ends, which lost 3 bases and 1 base, there was a span of 6 bases. The CDR3 DNA reads TGTGCCAGCAGTGAGGGGGGGAACACTGAAGCTTTCTTT. Encoded protein: CASSEGGNTEAFF.

The chain couples TRBV6-2 or TRBV6-3 to TRBJ2-1, with TRBD2 matching 12 bases. There are 16 residues in the CDR3. V lost 6 bases and J lost 0; bases outside the gene matches: 3. In germline, CDR1 is MNHEY, CDR2 SVGEGT. The CDR3: CASSPSGGASYNEQFF. For the CDR3, the DNA is TGTGCCAGCAGCCCTAGCGGGGGGGCCTCCTACAATGAGCAGTTCTTC.

This clone was seen only a few times. This sequence joins TRBV21-1 and TRBJ1-5. TRBV21-1 is reported as a pseudogene. The CDR3 is made up of 16 amino acids. The CDR3 nucleotides are TGTGCCAGCAGCAAAGCTAGTCGGGCAAGCAATCAGCCCCAGCATTTT. It is translated as CASSKASRASNQPQHF.

This clone was picked up a small number of times. This chain connects TRBV3-1 (or the pseudogene TRBV3-2) to TRBJ1-4; maybe TRBD1 (6 bases). Trimming stripped 3 bases from V and 4 bases from J, with 9 bases between. Germline V gives CDR1 LGHDT, CDR2 YNNKEL (reference sequence). This CDR3 contains 14 residues. CDR3 sequence: CASSHSDSNEKLFF. In nucleotides, the CDR3 is TGTGCCAGCAGCCACTCGGACAGTAATGAAAAACTGTTTTTT.